These T cell receptor beta chains were read from a single sample in a study of T cell responses to AZD1222 COVID-19 vaccine. Sequencing used immunoSEQ multiplex PCR; TCRdb keeps in-frame clones, though not all of them. The sample gives more than 95,000 clones, about 89% of which show up once; approximately 28% is in the top ten. This material consisted of peripheral blood, taken on day 0 of AZD1222 vaccination. All receptors derive from an adult in good health. The CDR3 runs from the conserved cysteine through the conserved F or W. The D gene is left open where the match is weak. Clone size is given for some rows only: seen once, a few or many times, or a class if the clone is expanded.

v_gene,d_gene,j_gene,abundance,CDR3nt,CDR3aa
TRBV30,NA,TRBJ1-6,NA,TGTGCCTGGAGTGTTCGGACAAGCAATTCACCCCTCCACTTT,CAWSVRTSNSPLHF
TRBV12-3/TRBV12-4,NA,TRBJ1-4,NA,TGTGCCAGCAGCGCCGGCTGGGAAAAACTGTTTTTT,CASSAGWEKLFF
TRBV6-5,NA,TRBJ2-6,once,TGTGCCACCATGGGGGGTCTCTCCGGGGCCAACGTCCTGACTTTC,CATMGGLSGANVLTF
TRBV18,TRBD1,TRBJ1-1,few,TGTGCCAGCTCACCAAACAGGGGGCCCACTGAAGCTTTCTTT,CASSPNRGPTEAFF
TRBV27,NA,TRBJ2-2,NA,TGTGCCAGCAGTTTAACCCCTCTAGCGTCTGAGGCCGGGGAGCTGTTTTTT,CASSLTPLASEAGELFF
TRBV5-4,NA,TRBJ2-7,NA,TGTGCCAGCAGCTTGGACGGCAGACGATACGAGCAGTACTTC,CASSLDGRRYEQYF
TRBV12-3/TRBV12-4,NA,TRBJ2-5,NA,TGTGCCAGCAGTTTCTTGGATGGAGAGACCCAGTACTTC,CASSFLDGETQYF
TRBV12-3/TRBV12-4,TRBD1,TRBJ1-1,NA,TGTGCCAGCAGCCAGGGGGTTAGGACTGAAGCTTTCTTT,CASSQGVRTEAFF
TRBV19,NA,TRBJ1-4,NA,TGTGCCAGTAGAAGGGGCCTTGCAACTAATGAAAAACTGTTTTTT,CASRRGLATNEKLFF
TRBV6-5,NA,TRBJ2-4,once,TGTGCCAGCAGTTACTCGGGGACGGTAGCCAAAAACATTCAGTACTTC,CASSYSGTVAKNIQYF
TRBV2,NA,TRBJ1-2,NA,TGTGCCAGCAGAGACCCTGACTATGGCTACACCTTC,CASRDPDYGYTF
TRBV5-1,NA,TRBJ1-1,NA,TGCGCCAGCAGCTCCGAATTGAACACTGAAGCTTTCTTT,CASSSELNTEAFF
TRBV27,TRBD2,TRBJ2-1,few,TGTGCCAGCACAACCAATGCGGGGGGGCCCGGGAATGAGCAGTTCTTC,CASTTNAGGPGNEQFF
TRBV30,NA,TRBJ1-1,NA,TGTGCCTGGAGTGGTCCAGGGATAAACACTGAAGCTTTCTTT,CAWSGPGINTEAFF
TRBV5-1,NA,TRBJ1-4,NA,TGCGCCAGCAGCTGGGGACTGCGACTTAATGAAAAACTGTTTTTT,CASSWGLRLNEKLFF
TRBV5-1,NA,TRBJ1-4,NA,TGCGCCAGCAGCCGTGACAGCTTTAATGAAAAACTGTTTTTT,CASSRDSFNEKLFF
TRBV4-2,NA,TRBJ1-1,few,TGTGCCAGCAGCCAAGGGGGGGTACCTGAAGCTTTCTTT,CASSQGGVPEAFF
TRBV5-1,NA,TRBJ2-7,once,TGCGCCAGCAGCTTGACGGGAACAGCAAGCCACGAGCAGTACTTC,CASSLTGTASHEQYF
TRBV6-5,NA,TRBJ1-1,NA,TGTGCCAGCAGGAGGACGAGGAACACTGAAGCTTTCTTT,CASRRTRNTEAFF
TRBV5-6,TRBD2,TRBJ2-3,NA,TGTGCCAGCAAGGGGACTAGCGGGAGCCTTCCTTTCACAGATACGCAGTATTTT,CASKGTSGSLPFTDTQYF
TRBV30,TRBD1,TRBJ2-7,NA,TGTGCCTGGGAACAGGGGAAAGGATTCAACGAGCAGTACTTC,CAWEQGKGFNEQYF
TRBV24-1,NA,TRBJ2-1,NA,TGTGCCACCAGTGATTTGCTGGGACCTGAGCAGTTCTTC,CATSDLLGPEQFF
TRBV6-5,TRBD1,TRBJ1-6,NA,TGTGCCAGCACGGACAGGGGGAATTCACCCCTCCACTTT,CASTDRGNSPLHF
TRBV6-5,TRBD1,TRBJ2-3,NA,TGTGCCAGCAAACAGGGGGCGGGGGCCACAGATACGCAGTATTTT,CASKQGAGATDTQYF
TRBV11-2,NA,TRBJ1-1,NA,TGTGCCAGCAGCGCCAGCCGTGGGACTGAAGCTTTCTTT,CASSASRGTEAFF
TRBV3-1/TRBV3-2,NA,TRBJ2-1,NA,TGTGCCAGCAGCCAGAGTCCGGGAGTATATGAGCAGTTCTTC,CASSQSPGVYEQFF
TRBV9,NA,TRBJ2-1,NA,TGTGCCAGCAGCGTAGCTGGTTGGGAGCAGTTCTTC,CASSVAGWEQFF
TRBV5-1,NA,TRBJ1-1,NA,TGCGCCAGCCCGTTGGTTGGGACCTCATTTGGGGACACTGAAGCTTTCTTT,CASPLVGTSFGDTEAFF
TRBV7-8,NA,TRBJ1-2,NA,TGTGCCAGCTCGAACAGGCCTTACGGCTACACCTTC,CASSNRPYGYTF
TRBV6-5,TRBD1,TRBJ1-6,NA,TGTGCCAGCAGTTTACACAGGGGGGATAATTCACCCCTCCACTTT,CASSLHRGDNSPLHF
TRBV7-9,NA,TRBJ1-1,NA,TGTGCCAGCAAAACAGGGTTGGGCACTGAAGCTTTCTTT,CASKTGLGTEAFF
TRBV29-1,NA,TRBJ2-5,NA,TGCAGCGTTGAAGATCGGACGTCCCGGGCCCAGTACTTC,CSVEDRTSRAQYF
TRBV3-1/TRBV3-2,NA,TRBJ1-3,NA,TGTGCCAGCAGCCATCAAAGGATACCCTCTGGAAACACCATATATTTT,CASSHQRIPSGNTIYF
TRBV27,NA,TRBJ1-5,NA,TGTGCCAGCAGTTTACGGGGGCTGGGCCAGCCCCAGCATTTT,CASSLRGLGQPQHF
TRBV10-3,NA,TRBJ2-7,NA,TGTGCCATCAGTGACCAGGACTACGAGCAGTACTTC,CAISDQDYEQYF
TRBV4-3,TRBD2,TRBJ2-7,NA,TGCGCCAGCAGCCCGGACCATAGCGGGAGAGAATACGAGCAGTACTTC,CASSPDHSGREYEQYF